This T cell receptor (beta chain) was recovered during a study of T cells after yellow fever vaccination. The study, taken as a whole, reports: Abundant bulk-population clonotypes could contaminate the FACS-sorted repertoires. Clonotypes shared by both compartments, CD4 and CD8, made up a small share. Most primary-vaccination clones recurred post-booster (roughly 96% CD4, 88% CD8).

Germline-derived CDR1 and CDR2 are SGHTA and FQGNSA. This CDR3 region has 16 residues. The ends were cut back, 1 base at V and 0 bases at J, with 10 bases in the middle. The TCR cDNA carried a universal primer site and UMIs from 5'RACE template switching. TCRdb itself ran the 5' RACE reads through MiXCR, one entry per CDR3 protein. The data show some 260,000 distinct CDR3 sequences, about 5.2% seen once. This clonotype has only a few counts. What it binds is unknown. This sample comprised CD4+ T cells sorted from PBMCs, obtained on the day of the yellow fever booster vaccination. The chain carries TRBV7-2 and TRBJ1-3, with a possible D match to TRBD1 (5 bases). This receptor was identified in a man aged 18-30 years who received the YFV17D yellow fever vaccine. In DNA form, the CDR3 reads TGTGCCAGCAGCTTAGAGGGGATGAGCTCTGGAAACACCATATATTTT. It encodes CASSLEGMSSGNTIYF.